The next 26 T cell receptor beta chains were all read from a single sample in a study of beta chain features in type 1 diabetes (dated by TCRdb to the late 2010s). The library came from the immunoSEQ multiplex PCR assay. All of the isolated RNA was reverse transcribed with the High Capacity cDNA Reverse Transcription Kit, so expressed TCRB transcripts were sequenced. This immuneACCESS table, as held by TCRdb, lists in-frame sequences with V and J called but not all clones. Of the missing ones, under half trace to an unresolved V gene in checked studies; the others have no known cause. This sample has about 900,000 clones in its table, and about a sixth of those were observed once. The ten largest make up 0.02% to 0.03% of the sample. The sequenced sample consisted of naive CD4+ T cells from blood. Per the publication, the cell subset or site label means: true naive CD4+ T cells. The source is a woman between 18 and 29 years old in good health.

The V call is TRBV4-3, the J call TRBJ2-7; TRBD2 matches 12 bases. Germline CDR1 LGHNA, CDR2 YSLEER. After removal of 2 bases from V and 3 bases from J, the junction contained 2 bases not matched to a gene. The CDR3 sequence is 15 residues long. The CDR3 region has the DNA TGCGCCAGCAGCCAACAGACTAGCGGGAGCTACGAGCAGTACTTC. Its protein is CASSQQTSGSYEQYF.

There are a few counts of this clone. The J gene is TRBJ2-5, the V gene TRBV9, with TRBD2 identical over 7 bases. The germline gives CDR1 SGDLS, CDR2 YYNGEE. The CDR3 contains 14 residues. The V segment lost 0 bases and the J segment 5 bases; nucleotides outside the gene matches: 4. The CDR3 region is CASSVGLARETQYF. Here the CDR3 DNA reads TGTGCCAGCAGCGTAGGACTAGCAAGGGAGACCCAGTACTTC.

CDR3 coding DNA: TGTGCCAGCAGCTTAACAGGTCAAGCCCACGAGCAGTACTTC. Amino acid sequence: CASSLTGQAHEQYF. V gene TRBV7-3 combines with J gene TRBJ2-7; D ambiguous. V lost 0 bases, J lost 5 bases, and 11 bases lay in between. CDR1 and CDR2 (germline): SGHTA, FQGTGA. CDR3 length: 14 residues.

The chain recombines TRBV6-5 with TRBJ1-3, with TRBD1 matching over 8 bases. CDR3 length: 14 residues. The germline V gene encodes CDR1 MNHEY and CDR2 SVGAGI. J gave up 0 bases and V 10 bases, and 5 bases lay outside the gene matches. CDR3 sequence: CATRQGYSGNTIYF. In DNA form, the CDR3 reads TGTGCCACACGACAGGGGTACTCTGGAAACACCATATATTTT.

The CDR3 region is CASSWDYYYEQYF. DNA of the CDR3: TGCGCCAGCAGCTGGGACTACTACTACGAGCAGTACTTC. V gene TRBV4-3 combines with J gene TRBJ2-7, with 7 bases identical to TRBD2. There are 13 residues in the CDR3. The germline gives CDR1 LGHNA, CDR2 YSLEER. V shed 5 bases, J shed 3 bases, and the junction held 4 bases outside the gene matches.

A few counts support this clone. V usage is TRBV7-3 and J usage is TRBJ2-1; tentatively, D is TRBD2 (5 bases). Trimming removed 2 bases at V and 6 bases at J, with 17 bases between. CDR3 length: 16 amino acids. Germline CDR1 and CDR2: SGHTA and FQGTGA. The CDR3 bases are TGTGCCAGCAGCTTAGTCGCAGCGGTAGTCGGCAATGAGCAGTTCTTC. It encodes CASSLVAAVVGNEQFF.

V is TRBV9 and J is TRBJ1-2; 9 bases fit TRBD1. CDR1 is SGDLS and CDR2 is YYNGEE in the germline V gene. The trim removed 3 bases at V and 0 bases at J, leaving 3 bases unmatched. This CDR3 contains 15 residues. The CDR3, as DNA: TGTGCCAGCAGCGCCCGGACAGGGGCTAACTATGGCTACACCTTC. Residues: CASSARTGANYGYTF.

This chain links TRBV29-1 with TRBJ2-1; D is possibly TRBD1 (6 bases). This CDR3 has 15 residues. The V end lost 1 base, the J end lost 7 bases, and 17 bases lay between the germline ends. Germline assignment: CDR1 SQVTM and CDR2 ANQGSEA. CDR3 nucleotide sequence: TGCAGCGTTGAAGGTACTAGGACAGTCATTAATGAGCAGTTCTTC. It translates to CSVEGTRTVINEQFF.

This clone was observed a handful of times. The CDR3 DNA follows: TGTGCCAGCAGCTTGATGCAGGGGGCCACCGGGGAGCTGTTTTTT. Its translation: CASSLMQGATGELFF. The chain has TRBV5-6 and TRBJ2-2, with 8 bases fitting TRBD1. Per the germline V gene, CDR1 is SGHDT and CDR2 is YYEEEE. The CDR3 spans 15 residues. V gave up 1 base and J gave up 4 bases; unmatched junction bases: 3.

V and J are TRBV28 and TRBJ2-7; D is unclear. CDR1 MDHEN and CDR2 SYDVKM come from the germline V gene. Trimming removed 6 bases from V and 0 bases from J, with 6 bases in between. The CDR3 covers 12 residues. The CDR3: CASSQPSYEQYF. The CDR3 DNA sequence: TGTGCCAGCAGCCAACCCTCCTACGAGCAGTACTTC.

This clone was detected a few times. This chain joins TRBV19 and TRBJ2-1, with 11 bases lining up with TRBD1. V shed 3 bases, J shed 5 bases, and the junction held 6 bases outside the gene matches. This CDR3 has 16 amino acids. Germline V gives CDR1 LNHDA, CDR2 SQIVND (reference sequence). The CDR3 DNA follows: TGTGCCAGTAGTATGGTAGGACAGGGGGCTAACAATGAGCAGTTCTTC. Encoded protein: CASSMVGQGANNEQFF.

The chain links TRBV13 to TRBJ2-5; TRBD2 matches 9 bases. Per the germline V gene, CDR1 is PRHDT and CDR2 is FYEKMQ (reference sequence). V trimming: 5 bases; J trimming: 2 bases; junction bases outside the gene matches: 12. The CDR3 is 17 amino acids. The CDR3 protein is CASSKGRLADPQETQYF. CDR3 bases: TGTGCCAGCAGCAAAGGCCGACTAGCGGACCCTCAAGAGACCCAGTACTTC.

The sample holds a few counts of this clone. V is TRBV4-2 and J is TRBJ2-1; unclear D gene. The CDR3 runs to 12 residues. The germline V gene has CDR1 LGHNA and CDR2 YNFKEQ. Trimming left V 4 bases short and J 4 bases short, with 5 bases between. CDR3 amino acids: CASSRAYNEQFF. DNA for the CDR3: TGTGCCAGCAGCCGGGCTTACAATGAGCAGTTCTTC.

The chain uses TRBV19 and TRBJ2-3; weak D call: TRBD2 (5 bases). CDR3 length: 14 amino acids. Trimming shortened V by 1 base and J by 0 bases, and 5 bases separated the two germline ends. CDR1 is LNHDA and CDR2 is SQIVND in the germline V gene (reference sequence). The DNA for the CDR3 is TGTGCCAGTAGTATAGCGGGGAGCACAGATACGCAGTATTTT. Its protein is CASSIAGSTDTQYF.

A few counts support this clone. The chain combines TRBV5-4 with TRBJ2-1; D is perhaps TRBD1 (5 bases). This CDR3 has 15 amino acids. With 3 bases removed from V and 1 base from J, the gap between germline ends came to 11 bases. Germline V gives CDR1 SGHNT, CDR2 YYREEE (reference sequence). Here the CDR3 DNA reads TGTGCCAGCAGCTCCTGGACACAATCCTACAATGAGCAGTTCTTC. This codes for CASSSWTQSYNEQFF.

This clone has only a few counts. The chain employs TRBV18 and TRBJ1-5; D not resolved. V was clipped by 3 bases and J by 7 bases, with 16 bases between them. The CDR3 is 15 residues long. Germline values: CDR1 KGHSH, CDR2 LQKENI. Here the CDR3 reads CASSPINAGEQPQHF. For the CDR3, the DNA is TGTGCCAGCTCACCCATTAACGCAGGTGAGCAGCCCCAGCATTTT.

This clone was seen a few times. The chain is built from TRBV28 and TRBJ2-5; TRBD2 agrees at 10 bases. This CDR3 spans 15 amino acids. CDR1 is MDHEN, CDR2 SYDVKM, per germline. The V segment lost 5 bases and the J segment 3 bases; nucleotides outside the gene matches: 6. CDR3 protein: CASSPPGTSEETQYF. CDR3 nucleotide sequence: TGTGCCAGCAGTCCGCCCGGGACTAGCGAAGAGACCCAGTACTTC.

This clone was seen a handful of times. The chain is built from TRBV27 and TRBJ2-3; tentative D call: TRBD2 (6 bases). CDR3 size: 14 residues. The V gene's germline CDR1 is MNHEY and CDR2 SMNVEV (reference sequence). Trimming left V 5 bases short and J 3 bases short, with 12 bases between. The CDR3 reads CASSTRLVTDTQYF. The CDR3, as DNA: TGTGCCAGCAGTACCCGACTAGTTACAGATACGCAGTATTTT.

This clone was observed a handful of times. The genes are TRBV27 and TRBJ2-1; 10 positions match TRBD1. Germline V gene data show CDR1 as MNHEY and CDR2 as SMNVEV (reference sequence). This CDR3 region has 14 residues. V was clipped by 7 bases and J by 8 bases; unmatched bases: 8. CDR3 DNA sequence: TGTGCCAGCACGCCGGGACAGGGGAGCCATGAGCAGTTCTTC. Amino acids: CASTPGQGSHEQFF.

The CDR3 DNA is TGTGCCAGCAGCCGATCTAGCGGGAGGCTCGGCAATGAGCAGTTCTTC. It yields the protein CASSRSSGRLGNEQFF. The rearrangement uses TRBV7-2 and TRBJ2-1; TRBD2 aligns across 11 bases. With 5 bases clipped from V and 6 bases from J, the junction kept 9 bases outside the gene matches. The CDR3 consists of 16 residues. CDR1 SGHTA and CDR2 FQGNSA come from the germline V gene.

The chain employs TRBV28 and TRBJ2-4; TRBD2 agrees at 10 bases. Germline assignment: CDR1 MDHEN and CDR2 SYDVKM. The ends lost 3 bases at V and 8 bases at J; junction bases unmatched: 13. The CDR3 spans 17 residues. The CDR3 DNA follows: TGTGCCAGCAGTTTCTCATTTTGGTCTAGCGGGAGTGACATTCAGTACTTC. Protein product: CASSFSFWSSGSDIQYF.

This clone was recorded a few times. The rearrangement links TRBV6-6 to TRBJ2-7, with TRBD2 identical over 9 bases. V lost 6 bases, J lost 2 bases, and 11 bases stayed unmatched. The CDR3 is 16 residues long. Per the germline V gene, CDR1 is MNHNY and CDR2 is SVGAGI (reference sequence). CDR3 in DNA: TGTGCCAGCAGCCCCTATAGCGGGAGTGTAACCTACGAGCAGTACTTC. Translating it yields CASSPYSGSVTYEQYF.

The rearrangement uses TRBV4-3 and TRBJ2-7; D might be TRBD1 (5 bases). CDR1 LGHNA and CDR2 YSLEER come from the germline V gene. CDR3 length: 14 amino acids. Trimming took 0 bases from V and 6 from J, leaving 12 bases between them. Written as DNA, the CDR3 is TGCGCCAGCAGCCAAGATATAAGGGGATCCGAGCAGTACTTC. This codes for CASSQDIRGSEQYF.

This clone was counted a few times. This chain joins TRBV4-2 and TRBJ2-6; D could derive from TRBD1 or TRBD2 (5 bases each). The V gene's germline CDR1 is LGHNA and CDR2 YNFKEQ. The germline V and J ends were trimmed by 1 base and 8 bases, with 18 bases remaining between them. This CDR3 spans 17 amino acids. Here the CDR3 DNA reads TGTGCCAGCAGCCAAGTTACAGGACTCTCTAAGCCCAACGTCCTGACTTTC. It encodes CASSQVTGLSKPNVLTF.

This clone was detected a few times. This CDR3 is CSVYGREQGDYGYTF. The DNA for the CDR3 is TGCAGCGTTTATGGGAGGGAGCAGGGGGACTATGGCTACACCTTC. The chain couples TRBV29-1 to TRBJ1-2, with TRBD1 identical over 7 bases. The germline gives CDR1 SQVTM, CDR2 ANQGSEA. V lost 5 bases and J lost 3; bases outside the gene matches: 12. The CDR3 totals 15 residues.

This clone has a handful of counts. The rearrangement links TRBV28 to TRBJ2-1; TRBD2 agrees at 9 bases. The CDR3 is 14 residues long. Trimming removed 3 bases from V and 12 bases from J; junction bases left unmatched: 9. CDR1 and CDR2 (germline): MDHEN, SYDVKM. The CDR3 here is CASSFPAGGGRQFF. In nucleotides, the CDR3 is TGTGCCAGCAGTTTCCCAGCGGGAGGAGGTAGGCAGTTCTTC.